This T cell receptor beta chain was sequenced in a study of beta chain features in type 1 diabetes. Of the isolated RNA, all was reverse transcribed, and so the sequenced material was expressed TCRB transcripts. The table came from immunoSEQ multiplex PCR; TCRdb's copy has only in-frame clones and leaves some out. The sample has fewer than 250,000 clones; less than 15% are singletons. This CDR3 contains 17 residues. The table lists this clone with a few counts. The sequence was collected from a woman aged 40 to 49 in good health. J is TRBJ2-7 and V is TRBV21-1; the table's D call, TRBD2, was not checked against the DNA. TRBV21-1 is annotated as a pseudogene. The material sequenced was naive CD4+ T cells from blood. The CDR3 sequence: CASSLRDTRSGAYEQYF. CDR3 bases: TGTGCCAGCAGCTTACGGGACACCCGAAGCGGGGCCTACGAGCAGTACTTC.